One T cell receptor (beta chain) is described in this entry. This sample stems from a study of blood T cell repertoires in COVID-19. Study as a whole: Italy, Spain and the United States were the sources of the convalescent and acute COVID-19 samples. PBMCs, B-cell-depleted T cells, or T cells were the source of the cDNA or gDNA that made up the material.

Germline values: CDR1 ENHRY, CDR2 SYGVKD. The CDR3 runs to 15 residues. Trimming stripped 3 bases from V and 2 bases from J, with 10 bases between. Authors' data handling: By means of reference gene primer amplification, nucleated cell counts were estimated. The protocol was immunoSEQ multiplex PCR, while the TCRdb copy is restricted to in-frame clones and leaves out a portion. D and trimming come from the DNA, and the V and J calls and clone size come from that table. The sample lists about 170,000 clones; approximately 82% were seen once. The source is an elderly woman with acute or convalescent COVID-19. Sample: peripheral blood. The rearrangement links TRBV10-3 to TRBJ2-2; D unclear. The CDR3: CAISEPVQNTGELFF. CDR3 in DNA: TGTGCCATCAGTGAACCGGTTCAAAACACCGGGGAGCTGTTTTTT.